This is a list of T cell receptor beta chains from one sample in a study of cytomegalovirus exposure and HLA in healthy donors. The data were produced by immunoSEQ multiplex PCR, yet TCRdb's version contains in-frame clones alone and is incomplete. This table holds approximately 230,000 clones, over 75% found once. The sample comprised PBMCs. All receptors derive from a man aged 18 to 35 in good health and CMV-seropositive. The CDR3 runs from the conserved cysteine through the conserved F or W. D genes are given only for firm matches. Part of the rows lack a size; the others show once, few, many or a class for expanded clones.

v_gene: TRBV28
abundance: few
j_gene: TRBJ1-2
d_gene: NA
CDR3nt: TGTGCCAGCAGTTTCCACCGCGGCTACACCTTC
CDR3aa: CASSFHRGYTF

v_gene: TRBV6-5
abundance: many
j_gene: TRBJ2-2
d_gene: TRBD1
CDR3nt: TGTGCCAGCAGTTATCGACAGGGGCACGGGGAGCTGTTTTTT
CDR3aa: CASSYRQGHGELFF

v_gene: TRBV2
abundance: NA
j_gene: TRBJ2-2
d_gene: NA
CDR3nt: TGTGCCAGCAGTGTAGACGTACCCGGGGAGCTGTTTTTT
CDR3aa: CASSVDVPGELFF

v_gene: TRBV6-5
abundance: once
j_gene: TRBJ1-1
d_gene: NA
CDR3nt: TGTGCCAGCAGTTCCCGCGGAGGAACTTTCTTT
CDR3aa: CASSSRGGTFF

v_gene: TRBV27
abundance: NA
j_gene: TRBJ2-7
d_gene: NA
CDR3nt: TGTGCCAGCAGGCCGGGACTGGGAGACCACGAGCAGTACTTC
CDR3aa: CASRPGLGDHEQYF

v_gene: TRBV18
abundance: few
j_gene: TRBJ1-1
d_gene: NA
CDR3nt: TGTGCCAGTTTAGACAGTTTCAACACTGAAGCTTTCTTT
CDR3aa: CASLDSFNTEAFF

v_gene: TRBV28
abundance: NA
j_gene: TRBJ1-5
d_gene: NA
CDR3nt: TGTGCCAGCAGTTTGGGGCGGTTTTATAGCAATCAGCCCCAGCATTTT
CDR3aa: CASSLGRFYSNQPQHF

v_gene: TRBV5-6
abundance: NA
j_gene: TRBJ2-3
d_gene: NA
CDR3nt: TGTGCCAGCAGCTACGGGAACACAGATACGCAGTATTTT
CDR3aa: CASSYGNTDTQYF

v_gene: TRBV6-1
abundance: NA
j_gene: TRBJ2-1
d_gene: NA
CDR3nt: TGTGCCAGCAGGCCGGACTCCCGGGAGCAGTTCTTC
CDR3aa: CASRPDSREQFF

v_gene: TRBV5-1
abundance: NA
j_gene: TRBJ1-5
d_gene: TRBD1
CDR3nt: TGCGCCAGCAGCCAGGGGGGGGATCAGCCCCAGCATTTT
CDR3aa: CASSQGGDQPQHF

v_gene: TRBV5-1
abundance: once
j_gene: TRBJ2-3
d_gene: NA
CDR3nt: TGCGCCAGCAGCTTGTCAGGTAGCCTCCTGGATACGCAGTATTTT
CDR3aa: CASSLSGSLLDTQYF

v_gene: TRBV13
abundance: NA
j_gene: TRBJ1-2
d_gene: NA
CDR3nt: TGTGCCAGCAGCCTAAAGGGGGTCCGCGGCCAGTATGGCTACACCTTC
CDR3aa: CASSLKGVRGQYGYTF

v_gene: TRBV6-5
abundance: NA
j_gene: TRBJ1-5
d_gene: TRBD1
CDR3nt: TGTGCCAGCAGGGCTCAGGGGGCTAATCAGCCCCAGCATTTT
CDR3aa: CASRAQGANQPQHF

v_gene: TRBV30
abundance: NA
j_gene: TRBJ2-1
d_gene: TRBD2
CDR3nt: TGTGCCTGGAGTGTCCGCCTAACTAGCGGGCGTTACAATGAGCAGTTCTTC
CDR3aa: CAWSVRLTSGRYNEQFF

v_gene: TRBV4-1
abundance: few
j_gene: TRBJ2-5
d_gene: NA
CDR3nt: TGCGCCAGCAGCCAAGCCTTCCGGAGCACCCCAGAGACCCAGTACTTC
CDR3aa: CASSQAFRSTPETQYF

v_gene: TRBV7-9
abundance: NA
j_gene: TRBJ2-7
d_gene: NA
CDR3nt: TGTGCCAGCAGATCTCGGGACACTGCATCCTACGAGCAGTACTTC
CDR3aa: CASRSRDTASYEQYF

v_gene: TRBV4-2
abundance: NA
j_gene: TRBJ1-4
d_gene: TRBD1
CDR3nt: TGTGCCAGCAGCCAAGATAGGGGACAGGGATATGAAAAACTGTTTTTT
CDR3aa: CASSQDRGQGYEKLFF

v_gene: TRBV27
abundance: once
j_gene: TRBJ2-1
d_gene: TRBD2
CDR3nt: TGTGCCAGCAGCCGGGGACTAGCTTCGAATGAGCAGTTCTTC
CDR3aa: CASSRGLASNEQFF

v_gene: TRBV27
abundance: NA
j_gene: TRBJ2-1
d_gene: NA
CDR3nt: TGTGCCAGCAGTTCAGAGGACTATATACCCTACAATGAGCAGTTCTTC
CDR3aa: CASSSEDYIPYNEQFF

v_gene: TRBV29-1
abundance: NA
j_gene: TRBJ2-1
d_gene: NA
CDR3nt: TGCAGCGTTGAACCCCTAAATGGGAATGAGCAGTTCTTC
CDR3aa: CSVEPLNGNEQFF

v_gene: TRBV6-5
abundance: NA
j_gene: TRBJ2-2
d_gene: TRBD1
CDR3nt: TGTGCCGTCGCTGCCGGGACAGGGACCGGGGAGCTGTTTTTT
CDR3aa: CAVAAGTGTGELFF

v_gene: TRBV5-1
abundance: NA
j_gene: TRBJ2-2
d_gene: NA
CDR3nt: TGCGCCAGCAGCTCCGAGAACACCGGGGAGCTGTTTTTT
CDR3aa: CASSSENTGELFF

v_gene: TRBV11-2
abundance: NA
j_gene: TRBJ2-7
d_gene: NA
CDR3nt: TGTGCCAGCAGCTTATACAGCTCTAAGCAGTACTTC
CDR3aa: CASSLYSSKQYF

v_gene: TRBV5-4
abundance: NA
j_gene: TRBJ1-2
d_gene: NA
CDR3nt: TGTGCCAGCAGCTTGGCGGGCGTGCAAGGTGGCTACACCTTC
CDR3aa: CASSLAGVQGGYTF

v_gene: TRBV5-1
abundance: NA
j_gene: TRBJ1-1
d_gene: NA
CDR3nt: TGCGCCAGCAGCTTGGAGATTGTTGCGGGGGCTGAAGCTTTCTTT
CDR3aa: CASSLEIVAGAEAFF

v_gene: TRBV27
abundance: NA
j_gene: TRBJ2-7
d_gene: TRBD1
CDR3nt: TGTGCCAGCAGCCTACAGGGGCAACTCTACGAGCAGTACTTC
CDR3aa: CASSLQGQLYEQYF

v_gene: TRBV19
abundance: NA
j_gene: TRBJ2-1
d_gene: NA
CDR3nt: TGTGCCAGTAGTGGGCTTTCCTACAATGAGCAGTTCTTC
CDR3aa: CASSGLSYNEQFF

v_gene: TRBV27
abundance: NA
j_gene: TRBJ1-1
d_gene: NA
CDR3nt: TGTGCCAGCAGTTTAGGTAGCCGTGAGAGGGGTACTGAAGCTTTCTTT
CDR3aa: CASSLGSRERGTEAFF

v_gene: TRBV10-3
abundance: NA
j_gene: TRBJ1-2
d_gene: NA
CDR3nt: TGTGCCATCAGTTCCACGAACTATGGCTACACCTTC
CDR3aa: CAISSTNYGYTF

v_gene: TRBV10-3
abundance: once
j_gene: TRBJ1-1
d_gene: NA
CDR3nt: TGTGCCATCAGGCGACAGGACGGAACTGAAGCTTTCTTT
CDR3aa: CAIRRQDGTEAFF

v_gene: TRBV5-1
abundance: NA
j_gene: TRBJ2-5
d_gene: NA
CDR3nt: TGCGCCAGCAGTCAGGGCGGAGGGGAGGCCCAGTACTTC
CDR3aa: CASSQGGGEAQYF

v_gene: TRBV4-2
abundance: NA
j_gene: TRBJ2-7
d_gene: TRBD2
CDR3nt: TGTGCCAGCAGCCAAGTCTCGCGGGAGGGCCCGGAAGAGCAGTACTTC
CDR3aa: CASSQVSREGPEEQYF

v_gene: TRBV6-1
abundance: NA
j_gene: TRBJ1-5
d_gene: NA
CDR3nt: TGTGCCAGCAGTGACAGTCCGGGGAGGGGGAATCAGCCCCAGCATTTT
CDR3aa: CASSDSPGRGNQPQHF

v_gene: TRBV5-4
abundance: NA
j_gene: TRBJ2-3
d_gene: TRBD2
CDR3nt: TGTGCCAGCAGGTTCGACCCAGCGGGAGGGGGAGATACGCAGTATTTT
CDR3aa: CASRFDPAGGGDTQYF